A selection of T cell receptor beta chains follows, all from one sample in a study of graft-versus-host responses after intestinal transplantation. Data came from immunoSEQ multiplex PCR; TCRdb stores just in-frame clones and leaves some out. The sample shows 23,000 or so clones, about 33% of them seen only once. Sequenced material: alloreactive CD8+ T cells from a mixed lymphocyte reaction culture, taken before intestinal transplant. The receptors derive from a human patient who received an intestinal transplant. The CDR3 runs from the conserved cysteine through the conserved F or W. The D gene is left open where the match is weak.

>TRBJ1-2|NA|TRBV13
CASSPPGTASGYTF
>TRBJ2-3|NA|TRBV4-1
CASSHSAGPDTQYF
>TRBJ2-7|TRBD2|TRBV4-1
CASSRGLAGSYEQYF
>TRBJ2-3|NA|TRBV7-3
CASSLIEGGTDTQYF
>TRBJ1-1|NA|TRBV7-2
CASSLGVSEAFF
>TRBJ2-3|NA|TRBV18
CASSPPLQQDTQYF
>TRBJ2-7|NA|TRBV4-2
CASSQEGGTYEQYF
>TRBJ2-1|TRBD2|TRBV5-4
CASSPHPSGRYYNEQFF
>TRBJ1-5|NA|TRBV4-1
CASSQSPENQPQHF
>TRBJ2-7|NA|TRBV11-2
CASSWESVYEQYF
>TRBJ1-1|NA|TRBV28
CASSLIVAGDEAFF
>TRBJ1-1|NA|TRBV9
CASSVSSFRGEMNTEAFF
>TRBJ2-7|TRBD2|TRBV4-2
CASSQGLAEVYEQYF
>TRBJ2-1|NA|TRBV6-6
CASSRADLSYEQFF
>TRBJ2-1|NA|TRBV19
CASSMDGSSYNEQFF
>TRBJ2-7|TRBD1|TRBV29-1
CSVAGSDRDTYEQYF
>TRBJ2-3|NA|TRBV7-6
CASSLLGGTDTQYF
>TRBJ2-2|NA|TRBV5-4
CASSATAGELFF
>TRBJ2-7|NA|TRBV15
CATSRERGAHYEQYF
>TRBJ2-3|TRBD2|TRBV15
CATSGPLAGSADTQYF
>TRBJ2-1|TRBD1|TRBV7-9
CASSTRTGPVLF
>TRBJ2-2|TRBD2|TRBV6-5
CASSYSGAGGELFF
>TRBJ1-1|NA|TRBV19
CASSIVGVNTEAFF
>TRBJ1-2|NA|TRBV6-5
CASSSEPDPTSYGYTF
>TRBJ2-3|NA|TRBV6-5
CASSYAVSSADTQYF
>TRBJ2-3|TRBD1|TRBV28
CASSVDRVSTDTQYF
>TRBJ1-1|NA|TRBV6-5
CASGDPMNTEAFF
>TRBJ2-4|NA|TRBV2
CASRQLLAKNIQYF
>TRBJ1-5|NA|TRBV13
CASSFGGHSNQPQHF
>TRBJ2-3|NA|TRBV7-6
CASSLLPDTQYF
>TRBJ1-3|NA|TRBV14
CASSQDFGATVYF
>TRBJ2-7|TRBD2|TRBV9
CASSLGLANYEQYF
>TRBJ2-7|NA|TRBV2
CASLGQAWNEQYF
>TRBJ2-1|NA|TRBV11-2
CASSTHGPNNPYNEQFF
>TRBJ2-7|TRBD1|TRBV6-5
CASTSRRDSAYEQYF
>TRBJ1-1|NA|TRBV11-1
CASSPRGPGTEAFF
>TRBJ2-2|TRBD1|TRBV5-5
CASSLVGGALGGELFF
>TRBJ2-3|TRBD2|TRBV5-1
CASSLPSGGAQYF